This T cell receptor beta chain originates from a study of T cell responses to AZD1222 COVID-19 vaccine. Study observations and caveats: Two doses of AZD1222 preceded a rise in Spike-specific TCR breadth and depth. Among vaccine-associated CD4 TCRs, coverage spanned spike, with dominance at 160-218 and 743-854.

Worth noting for this clone: The antigen is undetermined.

Profiling relied on immunoSEQ multiplex PCR, and the TCRdb table lists in-frame clones only, not all of them. The sample yields about 76,000 clones, 60% to 85% seen once. Looked up from germline, CDR1 is LNHDA and CDR2 is SQIVND (reference sequence). V dropped 3 bases and J dropped 3 bases, with 11 bases sitting between them. The CDR3 totals 14 residues. This receptor was identified in an adult who received the MenACWY meningococcal vaccine as a control. The chain couples TRBV19 to TRBJ2-5; D call uncertain. Sequenced material: peripheral blood, taken 28 days after the second dose of the MenACWY control vaccine. The CDR3: CASSMDLGKETQYF. CDR3 DNA: TGTGCCAGTAGTATGGATTTGGGTAAAGAGACCCAGTACTTC.